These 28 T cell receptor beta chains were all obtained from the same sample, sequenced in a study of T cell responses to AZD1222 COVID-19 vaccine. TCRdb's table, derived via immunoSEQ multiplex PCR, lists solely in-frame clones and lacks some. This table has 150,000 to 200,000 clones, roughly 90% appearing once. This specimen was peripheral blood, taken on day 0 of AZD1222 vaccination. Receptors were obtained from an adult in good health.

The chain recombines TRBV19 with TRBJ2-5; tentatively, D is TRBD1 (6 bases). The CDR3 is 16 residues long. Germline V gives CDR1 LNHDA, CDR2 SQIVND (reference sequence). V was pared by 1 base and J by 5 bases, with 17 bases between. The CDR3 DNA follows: TGTGCCAGTAGTATAGGTGGACAGACAAAAGGGGAGACCCAGTACTTC. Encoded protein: CASSIGGQTKGETQYF.

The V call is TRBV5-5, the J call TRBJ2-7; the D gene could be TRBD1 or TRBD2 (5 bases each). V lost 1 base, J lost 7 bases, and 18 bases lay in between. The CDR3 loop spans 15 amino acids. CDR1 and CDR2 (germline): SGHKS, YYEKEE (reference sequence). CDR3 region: CASSLKWDGHLEQYF. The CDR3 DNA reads TGTGCCAGCAGCTTGAAGTGGGACGGCCATCTGGAGCAGTACTTC.

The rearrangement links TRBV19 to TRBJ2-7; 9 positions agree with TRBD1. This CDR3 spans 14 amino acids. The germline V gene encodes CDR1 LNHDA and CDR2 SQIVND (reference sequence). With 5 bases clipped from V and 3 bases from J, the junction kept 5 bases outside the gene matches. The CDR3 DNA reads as TGTGCCAGTAGTCGGCCGGGACAGGGCTACGAGCAGTACTTC. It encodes CASSRPGQGYEQYF.

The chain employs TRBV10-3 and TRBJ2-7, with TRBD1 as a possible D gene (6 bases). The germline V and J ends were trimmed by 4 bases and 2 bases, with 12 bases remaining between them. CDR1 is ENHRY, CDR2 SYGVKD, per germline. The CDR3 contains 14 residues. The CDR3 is CAISVWDTTYEQYF. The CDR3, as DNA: TGTGCCATCAGTGTGTGGGACACGACCTACGAGCAGTACTTC.

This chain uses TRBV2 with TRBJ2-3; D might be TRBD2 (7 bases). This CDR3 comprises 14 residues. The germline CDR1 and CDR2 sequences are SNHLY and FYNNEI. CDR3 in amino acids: CVGGGEPSTDTQYF. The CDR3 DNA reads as TGTGTTGGCGGGGGCGAACCTAGCACAGATACGCAGTATTTT.

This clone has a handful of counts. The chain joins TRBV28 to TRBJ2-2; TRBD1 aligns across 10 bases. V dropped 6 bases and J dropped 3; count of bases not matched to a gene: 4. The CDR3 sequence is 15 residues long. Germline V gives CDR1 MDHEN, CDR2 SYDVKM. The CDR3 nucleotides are TGTGCCAGCAGGGATGGGACAGGGGACACCGGGGAGCTGTTTTTT. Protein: CASRDGTGDTGELFF.

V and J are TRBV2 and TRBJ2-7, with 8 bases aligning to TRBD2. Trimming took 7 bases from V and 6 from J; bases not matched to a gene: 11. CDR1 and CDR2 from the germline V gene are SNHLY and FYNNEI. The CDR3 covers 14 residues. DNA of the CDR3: TGTGCCAGCATAGGGCTAGCGGGCCCCGGCGAGCAGTACTTC. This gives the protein CASIGLAGPGEQYF.

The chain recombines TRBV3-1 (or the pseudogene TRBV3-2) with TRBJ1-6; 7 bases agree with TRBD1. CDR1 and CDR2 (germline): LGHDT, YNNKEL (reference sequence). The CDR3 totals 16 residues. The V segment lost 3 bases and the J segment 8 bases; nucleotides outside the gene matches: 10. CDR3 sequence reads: CASSQRGTAEDSPLHF. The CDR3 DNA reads TGTGCCAGCAGCCAGCGTGGGACAGCCGAAGATTCACCCCTCCACTTT.

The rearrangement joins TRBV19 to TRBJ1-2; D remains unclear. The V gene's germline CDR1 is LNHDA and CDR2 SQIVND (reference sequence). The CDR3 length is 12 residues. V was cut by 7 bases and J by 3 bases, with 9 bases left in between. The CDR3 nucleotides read TGTGCCAGTAAAAAGGGAGACTATGGCTACACCTTC. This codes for CASKKGDYGYTF.

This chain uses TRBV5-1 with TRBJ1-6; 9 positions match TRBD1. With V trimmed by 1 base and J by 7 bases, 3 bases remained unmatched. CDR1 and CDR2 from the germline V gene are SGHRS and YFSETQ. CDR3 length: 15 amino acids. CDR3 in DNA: TGCGCCAGCAGCTTGAGACAGGGGGAGAATTCACCCCTCCACTTT. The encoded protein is CASSLRQGENSPLHF.

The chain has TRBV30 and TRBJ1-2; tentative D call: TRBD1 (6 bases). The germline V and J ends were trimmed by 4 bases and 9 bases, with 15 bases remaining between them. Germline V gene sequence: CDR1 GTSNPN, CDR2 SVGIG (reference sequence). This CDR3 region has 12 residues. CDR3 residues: CAWTTGGGSYTF. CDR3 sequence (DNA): TGTGCCTGGACGACAGGAGGTGGAAGCTACACCTTC.

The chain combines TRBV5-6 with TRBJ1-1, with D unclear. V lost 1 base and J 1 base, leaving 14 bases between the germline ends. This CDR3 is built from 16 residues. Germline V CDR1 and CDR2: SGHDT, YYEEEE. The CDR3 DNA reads TGTGCCAGCAGCTTGAGATTTTTGTGCGGGAACACTGAAGCTTTCTTT. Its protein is CASSLRFLCGNTEAFF.

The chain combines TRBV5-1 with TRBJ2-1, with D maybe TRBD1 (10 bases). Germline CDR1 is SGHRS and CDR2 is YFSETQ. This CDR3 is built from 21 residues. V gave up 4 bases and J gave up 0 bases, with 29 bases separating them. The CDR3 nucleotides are TGCGCCAGCAGCCCCGACAGGGGGCCAGGACTAGCGTTGAGCTCCTACAATGAGCAGTTCTTC. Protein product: CASSPDRGPGLALSSYNEQFF. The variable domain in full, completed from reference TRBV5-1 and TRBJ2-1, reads KAGVTQTPRYLIKTRGQQVTLSCSPISGHRSVSWYQQTPGQGLQFLFEYFSETQRNKGNFPGRFSGRQFSNSRSEMNVSTLELGDSALYLCASSPDRGPGLALSSYNEQFFGPGTRLTVL.

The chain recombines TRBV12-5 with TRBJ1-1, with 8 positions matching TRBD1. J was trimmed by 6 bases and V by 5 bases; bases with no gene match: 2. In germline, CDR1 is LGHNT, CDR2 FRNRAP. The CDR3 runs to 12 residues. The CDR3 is CASGDRGSEAFF. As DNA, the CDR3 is TGTGCTAGTGGTGACAGGGGTTCTGAAGCTTTCTTT.

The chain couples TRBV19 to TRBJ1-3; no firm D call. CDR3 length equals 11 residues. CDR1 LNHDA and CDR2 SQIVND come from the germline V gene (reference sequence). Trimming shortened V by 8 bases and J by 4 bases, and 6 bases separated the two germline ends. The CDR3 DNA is TGTGCCAGTGGTCCCGGAAACACCATATATTTT. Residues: CASGPGNTIYF.

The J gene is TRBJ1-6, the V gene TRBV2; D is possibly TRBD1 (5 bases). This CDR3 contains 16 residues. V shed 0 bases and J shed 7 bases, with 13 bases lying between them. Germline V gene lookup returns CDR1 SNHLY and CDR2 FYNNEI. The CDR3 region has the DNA TGTGCCAGCAGTGAAGCGATGAGGGGTATCAATTCACCCCTCCACTTT. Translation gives CASSEAMRGINSPLHF. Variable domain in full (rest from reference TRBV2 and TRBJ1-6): EPEVTQTPSHQVTQMGQEVILRCVPISNHLYFYWYRQILGQKVEFLVSFYNNEISEKSEIFDDQFSVERPDGSNFTLKIRSTKLEDSAMYFCASSEAMRGINSPLHFGNGTRLTVT.

CDR3 sequence (DNA): TGTGCCAGCCCTAATACGTTTGGTGAAGCTTTCTTT. Translated: CASPNTFGEAFF. The V gene is TRBV28, the J gene TRBJ1-1; D gene unclear. Germline-derived CDR1 and CDR2 are MDHEN and SYDVKM. This CDR3 has 12 amino acids. Trimming shortened V by 8 bases and J by 7 bases, and 14 bases separated the two germline ends.

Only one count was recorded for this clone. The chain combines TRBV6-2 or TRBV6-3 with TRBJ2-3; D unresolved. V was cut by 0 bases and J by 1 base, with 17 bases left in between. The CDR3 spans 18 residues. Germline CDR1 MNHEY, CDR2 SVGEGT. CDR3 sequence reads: CASSYSPAVGRGTDTQYF. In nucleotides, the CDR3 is TGTGCCAGCAGTTACTCTCCGGCTGTCGGCCGCGGCACAGATACGCAGTATTTT.

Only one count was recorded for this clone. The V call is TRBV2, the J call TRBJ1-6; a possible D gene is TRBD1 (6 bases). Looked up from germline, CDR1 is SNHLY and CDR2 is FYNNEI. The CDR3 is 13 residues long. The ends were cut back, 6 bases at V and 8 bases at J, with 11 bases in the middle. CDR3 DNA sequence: TGTGCCAGCAGGGACGGACAGTATTCACCCCTCCACTTT. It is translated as CASRDGQYSPLHF.

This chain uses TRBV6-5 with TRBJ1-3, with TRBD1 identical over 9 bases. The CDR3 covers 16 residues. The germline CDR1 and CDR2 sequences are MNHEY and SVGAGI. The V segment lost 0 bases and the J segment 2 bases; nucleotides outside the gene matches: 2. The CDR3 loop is CASSYSGQGAGNTIYF. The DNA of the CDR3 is TGTGCCAGCAGTTACTCGGGACAGGGAGCTGGAAACACCATATATTTT.

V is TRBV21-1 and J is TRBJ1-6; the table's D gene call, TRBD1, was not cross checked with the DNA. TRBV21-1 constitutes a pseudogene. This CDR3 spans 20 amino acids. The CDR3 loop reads CASSKYSLAGQGSYNSPLHF. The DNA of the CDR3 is TGTGCCAGCAGCAAATATTCTCTGGCGGGACAGGGGTCCTATAATTCACCCCTCCACTTT.

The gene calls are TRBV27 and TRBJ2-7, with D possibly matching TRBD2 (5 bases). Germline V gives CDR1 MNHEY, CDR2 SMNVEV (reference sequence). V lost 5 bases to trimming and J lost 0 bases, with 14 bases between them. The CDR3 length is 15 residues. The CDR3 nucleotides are TGTGCCAGCAGTCCCCTAGGGCTAGCCTCCTACGAGCAGTACTTC. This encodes CASSPLGLASYEQYF.

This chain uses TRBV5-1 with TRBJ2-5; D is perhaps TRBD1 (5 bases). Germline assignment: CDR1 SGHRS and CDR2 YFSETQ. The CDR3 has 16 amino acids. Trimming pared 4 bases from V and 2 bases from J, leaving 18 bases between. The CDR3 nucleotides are TGCGCCAGCAGCCCAGGGAAACAGGCCATTCAAGAGACCCAGTACTTC. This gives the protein CASSPGKQAIQETQYF.

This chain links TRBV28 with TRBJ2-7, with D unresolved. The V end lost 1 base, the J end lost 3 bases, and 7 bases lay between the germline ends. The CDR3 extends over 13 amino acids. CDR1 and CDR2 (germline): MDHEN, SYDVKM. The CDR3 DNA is TGTGCCAGCAGTTTATCAGCCCGCTACGAGCAGTACTTC. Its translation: CASSLSARYEQYF.

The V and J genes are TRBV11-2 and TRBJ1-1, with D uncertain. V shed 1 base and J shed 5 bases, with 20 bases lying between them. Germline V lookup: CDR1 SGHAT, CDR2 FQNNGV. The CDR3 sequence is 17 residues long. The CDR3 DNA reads TGTGCCAGCAGCTTAGTACGAGGACTTGCACTGGGTACTGAAGCTTTCTTT. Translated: CASSLVRGLALGTEAFF.

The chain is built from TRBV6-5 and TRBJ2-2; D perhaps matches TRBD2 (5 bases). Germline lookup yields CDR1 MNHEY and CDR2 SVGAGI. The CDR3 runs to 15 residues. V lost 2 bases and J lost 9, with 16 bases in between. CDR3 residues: CASSYLEGSSRELFF. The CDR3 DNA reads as TGTGCCAGCAGTTACCTAGAGGGTTCCAGCCGGGAGCTGTTTTTT.

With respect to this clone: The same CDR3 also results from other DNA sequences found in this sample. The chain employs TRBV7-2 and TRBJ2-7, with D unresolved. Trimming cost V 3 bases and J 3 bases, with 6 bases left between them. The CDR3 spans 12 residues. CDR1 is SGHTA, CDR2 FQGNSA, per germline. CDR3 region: CASSLSLYEQYF. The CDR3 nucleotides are TGTGCCAGCAGCTTGTCTCTCTACGAGCAGTACTTC. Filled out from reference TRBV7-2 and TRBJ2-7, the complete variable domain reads GAGVSQSPSNKVTEKGKDVELRCDPISGHTALYWYRQSLGQGLEFLIYFQGNSAPDKSGLPSDRFSAERTGGSVSTLTIQRTQQEDSAVYLCASSLSLYEQYFGPGTRLTVT.

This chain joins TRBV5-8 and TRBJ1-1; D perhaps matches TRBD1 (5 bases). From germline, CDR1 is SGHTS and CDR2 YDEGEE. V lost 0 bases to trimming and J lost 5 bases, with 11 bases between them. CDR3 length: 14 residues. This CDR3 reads CASSLDQGTTEAFF. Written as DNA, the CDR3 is TGTGCCAGCAGCTTGGATCAAGGGACGACTGAAGCTTTCTTT.